This T cell receptor (beta chain) appears in the sequencing data of a study of cytomegalovirus exposure and HLA in healthy donors. Study-wide results and limits: Using the classifier, cytomegalovirus status was reportedly diagnosed with high specificity and sensitivity. Rarity marked most TCR sequences, yet some public TCRs occurred in many donors. The study listed some 160 cytomegalovirus-associated TCR beta chains.

The sample holds one count of this clone. Its specificity is unknown. The germline V gene encodes CDR1 SGHNT and CDR2 YYREEE (reference sequence). V dropped 3 bases and J dropped 6; count of bases not matched to a gene: 9. The CDR3 sequence is 16 residues long. The repertoire was sequenced with immunoSEQ multiplex PCR; TCRdb's copy has only in-frame clones and lacks some. The sample lists around 73,000 clones, roughly 89% occurring once. This TCR derives from a young woman in good health and CMV-seropositive. This chain uses TRBV5-4 with TRBJ2-2; 9 bases line up with TRBD2. The sequencing sample was made of PBMCs. CDR3 in DNA: TGTGCCAGCAGCTCCGCTTCGCGGGGGGGCGCCGGGGAGCTGTTTTTT. Its translation: CASSSASRGGAGELFF.